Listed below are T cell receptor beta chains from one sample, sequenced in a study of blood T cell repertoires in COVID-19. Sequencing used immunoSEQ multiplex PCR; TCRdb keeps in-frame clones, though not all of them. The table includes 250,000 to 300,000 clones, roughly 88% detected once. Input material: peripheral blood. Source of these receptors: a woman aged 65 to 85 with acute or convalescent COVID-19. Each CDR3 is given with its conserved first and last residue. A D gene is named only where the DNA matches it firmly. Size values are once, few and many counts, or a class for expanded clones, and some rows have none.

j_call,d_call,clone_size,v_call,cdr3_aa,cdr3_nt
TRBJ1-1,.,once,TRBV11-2,CASSLTLNTEAFF,TGTGCCAGCAGCCTTACATTGAACACTGAAGCTTTCTTT
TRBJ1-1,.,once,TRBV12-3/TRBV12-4,CASSLGRNTEAFF,TGTGCCAGCAGTTTAGGCAGGAACACTGAAGCTTTCTTT
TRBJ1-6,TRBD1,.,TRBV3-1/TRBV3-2,CASSQGQTNSPLHF,TGTGCCAGCAGCCAGGGACAGACTAATTCACCCCTCCACTTT
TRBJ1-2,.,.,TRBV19,CASSIVGSYGYTF,TGTGCCAGTAGTATAGTTGGCAGCTATGGCTACACCTTC
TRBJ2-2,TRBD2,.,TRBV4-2,CASSQDSRGGTGELFF,TGTGCCAGCAGCCAAGATTCGCGGGGGGGTACCGGGGAGCTGTTTTTT
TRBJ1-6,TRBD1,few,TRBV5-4,CASSLQGAISSPLHF,TGTGCCAGCAGCCTCCAGGGGGCCATCTCTTCACCCCTCCACTTT
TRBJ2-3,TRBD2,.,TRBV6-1,CASSESLLALAGGRDTQYF,TGTGCCAGCAGTGAGAGTTTGCTGGCCTTAGCGGGGGGGCGTGATACGCAGTATTTT
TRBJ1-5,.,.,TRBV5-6,CASSLRGNQPQHF,TGTGCCAGCAGCTTGCGGGGTAATCAGCCCCAGCATTTT
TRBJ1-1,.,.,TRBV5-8,CASSLDQAEAFF,TGTGCCAGCAGCTTGGACCAAGCCGAAGCTTTCTTT
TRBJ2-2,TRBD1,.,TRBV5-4,CASSPQGVRGGELFF,TGTGCCAGCAGCCCACAGGGGGTGCGTGGCGGGGAGCTGTTTTTT
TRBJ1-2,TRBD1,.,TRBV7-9,CASSLGNPTRDRDYGYTF,TGTGCCAGCAGCTTAGGGAACCCCACCCGGGACAGGGACTATGGCTACACCTTC
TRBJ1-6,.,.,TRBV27,CASSSLTGSPLHF,TGTGCCAGCAGTTCCCTCACAGGTTCACCCCTCCACTTT
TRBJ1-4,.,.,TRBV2,CASNWEGTTNEKLFF,TGTGCCAGCAATTGGGAGGGGACAACTAATGAAAAACTGTTTTTT
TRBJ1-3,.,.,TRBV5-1,CASSPEGGSGNTIYF,TGCGCCAGCAGCCCCGAGGGGGGGTCTGGAAACACCATATATTTT
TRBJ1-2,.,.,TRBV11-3,CASSFREDGSAYGYTF,TGTGCCAGCAGCTTTAGGGAAGACGGGAGTGCCTATGGCTACACCTTC
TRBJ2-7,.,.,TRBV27,CASSFRGVNYEQYF,TGTGCCAGCAGTTTCCGGGGAGTCAACTACGAGCAGTACTTC
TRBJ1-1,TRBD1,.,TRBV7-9,CASSWDRGGRTEAFF,TGTGCCAGCAGCTGGGACAGGGGGGGAAGGACTGAAGCTTTCTTT
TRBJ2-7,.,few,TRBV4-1,CASSQAEGNEQYF,TGCGCCAGCAGCCAAGCGGAGGGAAACGAGCAGTACTTC
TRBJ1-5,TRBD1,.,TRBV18,CASSPGDREPQHF,TGTGCCAGCTCACCAGGGGACAGGGAGCCCCAGCATTTT
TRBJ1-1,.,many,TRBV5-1,CASSPAGGRNTEAFF,TGCGCCAGCAGCCCCGCCGGGGGGCGGAACACTGAAGCTTTCTTT
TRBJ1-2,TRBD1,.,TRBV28,CASSFRDRDYYGYTF,TGTGCCAGCAGTTTTCGGGACAGGGATTATTATGGCTACACCTTC
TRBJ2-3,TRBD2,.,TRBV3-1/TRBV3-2,CASSPLRLAGKDTQYF,TGTGCCAGCAGCCCCCTCCGGCTAGCGGGTAAAGATACGCAGTATTTT
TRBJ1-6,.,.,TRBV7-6,CASSLARGNNSPLHF,TGTGCCAGCAGCTTAGCGCGGGGGAATAATTCACCCCTCCACTTT
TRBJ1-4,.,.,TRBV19,CASSFRTTGENEKLFF,TGTGCCAGCTCGTTCAGGACGACAGGAGAAAATGAAAAACTGTTTTTT
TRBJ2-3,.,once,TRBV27,CASSWARRDTQYF,TGTGCCAGCAGTTGGGCGAGACGAGATACGCAGTATTTT
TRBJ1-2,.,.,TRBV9,CASSVGFGPYYGYTF,TGTGCCAGCAGCGTAGGATTTGGGCCCTACTATGGCTACACCTTC
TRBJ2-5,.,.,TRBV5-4,CASSMDFSGETQYF,TGTGCCAGCAGCATGGACTTTTCCGGGGAGACCCAGTACTTC
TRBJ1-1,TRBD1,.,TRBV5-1,CASSPKTGGSSTEAFF,TGCGCCAGCAGCCCCAAGACAGGGGGCTCCTCCACTGAAGCTTTCTTT
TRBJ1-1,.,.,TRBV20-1,CSASRAGGNTEAFF,TGCAGTGCTAGTCGGGCAGGAGGGAACACTGAAGCTTTCTTT
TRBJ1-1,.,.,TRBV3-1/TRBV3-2,CASSQDIYTEAFF,TGTGCCAGCAGCCAAGACATTTACACTGAAGCTTTCTTT
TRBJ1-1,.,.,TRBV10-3,CAISRDIRMNTEAFF,TGTGCCATCAGTCGGGACATAAGGATGAACACTGAAGCTTTCTTT
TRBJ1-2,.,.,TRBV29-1,CSVTQVVGGYTF,TGCAGCGTTACACAGGTAGTGGGGGGCTACACCTTC
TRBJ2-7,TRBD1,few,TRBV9,CASSGRTPGTAGHEQYF,TGTGCCAGCAGCGGACGAACCCCCGGGACAGCCGGGCACGAGCAGTACTTC
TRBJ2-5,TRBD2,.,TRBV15,CATRGGIIQETQYF,TGTGCCACCAGGGGAGGGATCATACAAGAGACCCAGTACTTC
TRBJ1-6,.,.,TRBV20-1,CSASSQGGPLHF,TGCAGTGCTAGTTCTCAAGGGGGACCCCTCCACTTT
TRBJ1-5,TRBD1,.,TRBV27,CASKTQGNNQPQHF,TGTGCCAGCAAGACACAGGGGAACAATCAGCCCCAGCATTTT
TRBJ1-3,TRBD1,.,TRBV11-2,CASSLEDRAGNTIYF,TGTGCCAGCAGCTTAGAGGACAGGGCAGGAAACACCATATATTTT
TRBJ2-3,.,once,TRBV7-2,CASSLEVGTQYF,TGTGCCAGCAGCTTAGAAGTCGGTACGCAGTATTTT
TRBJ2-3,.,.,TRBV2,CASSESMWTRSTDTQYF,TGTGCCAGCAGTGAATCAATGTGGACAAGGAGCACAGATACGCAGTATTTT
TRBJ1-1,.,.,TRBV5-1,CASSLLQVGTEAFF,TGCGCCAGCAGCTTGCTACAGGTGGGCACTGAAGCTTTCTTT
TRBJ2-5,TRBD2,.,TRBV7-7,CASSRSGGVQETQYF,TGTGCTAGCAGCCGAAGCGGGGGGGTTCAAGAGACCCAGTACTTC